The subject of this entry is one TCR beta chain. The table lists this clonotype with a few counts. The specificity of this receptor is unknown. The input lacks base qualities; no much larger clone sits a single base away. The germline V gene encodes CDR1 DFQATT and CDR2 SNEGSKA (reference sequence). Trimming at the junction amounts to 1 base on V and 5 bases on J, and the germline ends lie 14 bases apart. The CDR3 runs 14 residues from the cysteine to the phenylalanine. The CDR3 DNA has 42 bases and is translated from base 1. The instrument was an Illumina NovaSeq 6000. TCRalpha and TCRbeta cDNA libraries were built by 5'RACE with constant-segment primers, adding sample barcodes and unique molecular identifiers. RNA was extracted from every sample with Trizol reagent. Libraries were amplified in two PCR steps, with a second sample barcode and Illumina TruSeq adapters added in the second step. Sequencing of libraries was performed on an Illumina NovaSeq with 2 x 150 bp paired-end reads. The paper's processing steps were these. The reads were demultiplexed and collapsed into UMI-guided consensus sequences using migec v1.2.7. Using mixcr v2.1.11, the UMI consensuses were aligned to TRA and TRB V and J templates and assembled into clonotypes. A clonotype was counted as expanded or contracted only when both edgeR and NoisET called the clonotype significant, with the noise models trained on biological replicates. For edgeR calls, the cutoffs were a false discovery rate-adjusted p below 0.01 and a log2 fold-change threshold of 1. As an exploratory analysis of dynamics, max-normalized trajectories of the 1000 most abundant clonotypes were examined with PCA combined with hierarchical clustering. Separately sequenced CD4+ and CD8+ repertoires were used to assign a CD4 or CD8 phenotype to each responding clone. TCRdb reprocessing: public reads trimmed at Q25 with fastp, clones called with MiXCR, in-frame beta chains kept. Each CDR3 protein appears once, grouped with its most common genes and DNA. The V and J calls follow TCRdb's processing rather than the paper's. The sample includes over 150,000 distinct CDR3 sequences, with 13% observed a single time. Approximately 3.5% of the sample is taken by the ten largest.

These data are taken from a study of T-cell memory formation after mild COVID-19 (dated by TCRdb to the early 2020s). Describing the broader study: TCR sequence clusters from the two donors were found to be largely donor specific. T-cell clones expanding and contracting after mild COVID-19 in two donors were tracked by longitudinal TCRalpha and TCRbeta repertoire sequencing. Two young, previously healthy adult volunteers, one female and one male, were included in the cohort.

PBMCs were isolated by Ficoll-Paque density gradient centrifugation. Results the study describes overall, beyond this receptor: Clones contracting from day 15 to 85 had balanced CD4/CD8 phenotypes, while a second wave expanding from day 15 to 37 was biased towards CD4+. Contracting CD4+ clones turned up mainly in the CM and EM memory subsets, whereas EMRA was where CD8+ clones were enriched. SARS-CoV-2 specificity of the second-wave clones peaking on day 37 was not confirmed. The study covered only a couple of mild cases, and larger cohorts including severe cases with pre-infection samples were considered necessary. Some responding clones were found in pre-infection memory, which suggests that pre-existing cross-reactive memory T cells took part in the SARS-CoV-2 response.

This clonotype originated in a man between 18 and 29 years old who had mild COVID-19 (a few samples of this study predate the infection). The sample titles of this study are shuffled in the database, so cell type and time point are left out; the donor was told from shared clones. Sequenced input: PBMCs or a T cell subset sorted from them (not recorded which). The chain employs TRBV20-1 and TRBJ2-5; TRBD1 is a possible D gene, resting on 7 matching bases. The nucleotides are TGCAGTGCTAGAGGCGGGACAGAAATGGAGACCCAGTACTTC. Translation gives CSARGGTEMETQYF.